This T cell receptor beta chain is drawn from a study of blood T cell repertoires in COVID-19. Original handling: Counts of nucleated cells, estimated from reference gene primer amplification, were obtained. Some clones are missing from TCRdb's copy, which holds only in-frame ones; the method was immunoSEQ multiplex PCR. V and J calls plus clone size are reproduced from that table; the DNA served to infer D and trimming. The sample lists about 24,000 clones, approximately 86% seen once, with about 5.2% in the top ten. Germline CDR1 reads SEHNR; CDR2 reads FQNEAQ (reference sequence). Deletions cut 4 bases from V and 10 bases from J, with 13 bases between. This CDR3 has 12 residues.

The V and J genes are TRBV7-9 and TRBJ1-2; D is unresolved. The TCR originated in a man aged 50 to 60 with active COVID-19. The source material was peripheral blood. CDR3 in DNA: TGTGCCAGCAGCTCCCCCATAAGCGACTACACCTTC. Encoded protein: CASSSPISDYTF. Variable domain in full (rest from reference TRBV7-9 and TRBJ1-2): DTGVSQNPRHKITKRGQNVTFRCDPISEHNRLYWYRQTLGQGPEFLTYFQNEAQLEKSRLLSDRFSAERPKGSFSTLEIQRTEQGDSAMYLCASSSPISDYTFGSGTRLTVV.